This TCR beta chain was found in a study of PD-L1 blockade in urothelial cancer. Study-wide context: Blood analysis occurred 3 weeks (second dose) and 6 weeks after treatment start. Blood-derived samples held a median approximately 140,000 T cells.

Synthetically made TCR analog templates were put into each PCR as spikes. Data came from immunoSEQ multiplex PCR; TCRdb stores just in-frame clones and leaves some out. Here the sample spans about 84,000 clones, 82% being singletons. The CDR3 length is 15 residues. Losses at the gene ends were 3 bases for V and 5 bases for J; bases not matched to a gene: 9. Germline-derived CDR1 and CDR2 are LNHDA and SQIVND (reference sequence). Enrolled patients showed locally advanced or metastatic urothelial carcinoma. Sequencing used PBMCs, obtained around atezolizumab (anti-PD-L1) treatment. The J gene is TRBJ1-1, the V gene TRBV19; 7 bases match TRBD1. The clonotype comes from a man in his 70s with urothelial cancer. The CDR3 loop is CASSIEGARATEAFF. The CDR3 region has the DNA TGTGCCAGTAGTATCGAGGGGGCGCGGGCTACTGAAGCTTTCTTT.